Listed below are T cell receptor beta chains from one sample, sequenced in a study of T-cell memory formation after mild COVID-19. TCRdb re-called the 5' RACE reads through MiXCR, storing one row per CDR3 protein. The sample lists roughly 100,000 distinct CDR3 sequences, 13% occurring once. Sequencing used PBMCs or a T cell subset sorted from them (not recorded which). The source is an adult woman who had mild COVID-19 (a few samples of this study predate the infection). Cell type and time point are not known. The CDR3 runs from the conserved cysteine through the conserved F or W. The D gene is left open where the match is weak. Clone size appears in some rows only: once, few, many, or a class for an expanded clone.

clone size,D gene,V gene,J gene,CDR3 protein,CDR3 DNA
few,-,TRBV6-2/TRBV6-3,TRBJ2-1,CASSYSGGPYNEQFF,TGTGCCAGCAGTTACAGTGGGGGGCCCTACAATGAGCAGTTCTTC
once,TRBD2,TRBV7-3,TRBJ2-3,CASSPGGAGDTQYF,TGTGCCAGCAGCCCCGGGGGGGCGGGAGATACGCAGTATTTT
-,TRBD2,TRBV7-9,TRBJ2-1,CASSLAGVWNEQFF,TGTGCCAGCAGCCTAGCGGGAGTATGGAATGAGCAGTTCTTC
-,TRBD2,TRBV12-3/TRBV12-4,TRBJ2-1,CASSFLSLEGGYNEQFF,TGTGCCAGCAGTTTTCTGTCCTTAGAGGGAGGGTACAATGAGCAGTTCTTC
-,-,TRBV12-3/TRBV12-4,TRBJ2-1,CASSQRQSYNEQFF,TGTGCCAGCAGCCAGAGGCAGTCCTACAATGAGCAGTTCTTC
few,-,TRBV13,TRBJ2-3,CASSFRLPGDTQYF,TGTGCCAGCAGCTTCAGGCTACCCGGGGATACGCAGTATTTT
-,TRBD2,TRBV27,TRBJ2-3,CASSLEISLAVDTQYF,TGTGCCAGCAGTTTAGAAATCTCACTAGCGGTAGATACGCAGTATTTT
-,TRBD1,TRBV13,TRBJ1-2,CASSYRTGRGYTF,TGTGCCAGCAGCTATAGGACAGGGAGAGGCTACACCTTC
few,TRBD1,TRBV5-1,TRBJ2-7,CASSFGTGTTYEQYF,TGCGCCAGCAGCTTCGGGACAGGGACTACCTACGAGCAGTACTTC
once,-,TRBV14,TRBJ1-2,CASSPEAGSVSHGYTF,TGTGCCAGCAGCCCTGAGGCGGGGTCAGTATCTCATGGCTACACCTTC
few,TRBD2,TRBV4-1,TRBJ2-5,CASSPGERGEQETQYF,TGCGCCAGCAGCCCAGGGGAGCGGGGGGAACAAGAGACCCAGTACTTC
-,-,TRBV7-9,TRBJ2-1,CASVLGDYNEQFF,TGTGCCAGCGTATTAGGCGACTACAATGAGCAGTTCTTC
once,TRBD1,TRBV7-8,TRBJ1-1,CASSRRGQLNTEAFF,TGTGCCAGCAGCCGGAGGGGACAGTTGAACACTGAAGCTTTCTTT
-,-,TRBV12-3/TRBV12-4,TRBJ2-3,CASSLGATDTQYF,TGTGCCAGCTCCCTGGGGGCCACAGATACGCAGTATTTT
many,-,TRBV7-7,TRBJ2-5,CASSSGPRDYQETQYF,TGTGCTAGCAGCTCCGGACCCCGGGACTACCAAGAGACCCAGTACTTC
-,TRBD1,TRBV7-9,TRBJ1-4,CASSLETRTGVREKLFF,TGTGCCAGCAGCTTAGAAACCCGGACAGGGGTACGTGAAAAACTGTTTTTT
-,-,TRBV7-8,TRBJ1-1,CASSLRGGVPTEAFF,TGTGCCAGCAGCCTACGCGGGGGCGTCCCCACTGAAGCTTTCTTT
-,-,TRBV12-3/TRBV12-4,TRBJ2-5,CASRPSGGRETQYF,TGTGCCAGCAGACCCTCAGGGGGGAGGGAGACCCAGTACTTC
-,-,TRBV29-1,TRBJ2-7,CSVKPGTGSYEQYF,TGCAGCGTTAAGCCCGGGACTGGATCCTACGAGCAGTACTTC
few,TRBD1,TRBV7-9,TRBJ1-3,CASSLPGGGNTIYF,TGTGCCAGCAGCTTACCAGGGGGTGGAAACACCATATATTTT
few,-,TRBV5-4,TRBJ2-7,CASRNRDLNYEQYF,TGTGCCAGCAGGAACCGGGACCTAAATTACGAGCAGTACTTC
many,TRBD1,TRBV5-6,TRBJ2-1,CASSSLDRGTYNEQFF,TGTGCCAGCAGCTCTCTGGACAGGGGGACCTACAATGAGCAGTTCTTC
-,TRBD2,TRBV7-8,TRBJ2-1,CASSLARELAGYNEQFF,TGTGCCAGCAGCTTAGCGCGGGAACTAGCGGGTTACAATGAGCAGTTCTTC
-,-,TRBV6-2/TRBV6-3,TRBJ2-2,CASTAGATGELFF,TGTGCCAGCACCGCAGGGGCAACCGGGGAGCTGTTTTTT
few,-,TRBV11-3,TRBJ2-3,CASSPYAGTPDTQYF,TGTGCCAGCAGCCCTTACGCAGGGACTCCAGATACGCAGTATTTT
few,TRBD2,TRBV4-1,TRBJ2-5,CASSLTGTSGETQYF,TGCGCCAGCAGCCTAACCGGGACTAGCGGCGAGACCCAGTACTTC
-,-,TRBV27,TRBJ2-1,CASSLGSYTEQFF,TGTGCCAGCAGTTTAGGTAGCTACACTGAGCAGTTCTTC
many,-,TRBV7-2,TRBJ2-1,CASSLAGAGYEQFF,TGTGCCAGCAGCTTAGCGGGAGCGGGTTATGAGCAGTTCTTC
few,-,TRBV7-9,TRBJ2-3,CASSQGGLLSTDTQYF,TGTGCCAGCAGCCAAGGCGGGCTACTGAGTACAGATACGCAGTATTTT
-,-,TRBV5-1,TRBJ2-3,CASSFFGGFTDTQYF,TGCGCCAGCAGCTTTTTCGGAGGGTTCACAGATACGCAGTATTTT
-,TRBD2,TRBV12-3/TRBV12-4,TRBJ2-2,CASSSRRPPTSPGRYGTGELFF,TGTGCCAGCAGTTCACGCCGTCCCCCGACTAGCCCCGGGAGATATGGCACCGGGGAGCTGTTTTTT
-,TRBD1,TRBV5-5,TRBJ1-3,CASSSTTGLGLNTIYF,TGTGCCAGCAGCTCAACGACAGGGTTGGGACTAAACACCATATATTTT
-,TRBD1,TRBV29-1,TRBJ2-5,CSVEHRGLPSETQYF,TGCAGCGTTGAACACAGGGGCCTCCCCTCGGAGACCCAGTACTTC
-,-,TRBV6-6,TRBJ1-5,CASSSSGASNQPQHF,TGTGCCAGCAGTTCCTCCGGGGCAAGCAATCAGCCCCAGCATTTT
few,-,TRBV5-1,TRBJ2-3,CASSPGTGTDTQYF,TGCGCCAGCAGCCCAGGTACAGGAACAGATACGCAGTATTTT
-,-,TRBV5-1,TRBJ1-1,CASSLALGGMDEAFF,TGCGCCAGCAGCTTGGCACTGGGGGGGATGGATGAAGCTTTCTTT
few,-,TRBV7-2,TRBJ2-1,CASSFSGTGNEQFF,TGTGCCAGCAGCTTTTCGGGGACCGGCAATGAGCAGTTCTTC
few,-,TRBV29-1,TRBJ2-7,CSVDYGDYEQYF,TGCAGCGTTGATTATGGGGATTACGAGCAGTACTTC
-,TRBD2,TRBV4-2,TRBJ2-3,CASSQELGHGGGLDTQYF,TGTGCCAGCAGCCAAGAGCTAGGGCATGGCGGGGGGTTGGATACGCAGTATTTT
few,-,TRBV12-3/TRBV12-4,TRBJ2-7,CASSTGPTPDEQYF,TGTGCCAGCAGTACCGGTCCCACTCCCGACGAGCAGTACTTC
few,-,TRBV11-1,TRBJ2-7,CASSPTGDYEQYF,TGTGCCAGCAGCCCCACCGGAGACTACGAGCAGTACTTC
-,-,TRBV5-1,TRBJ1-1,CASSTRGEVAEAFF,TGCGCCAGCAGCACCCGGGGGGAAGTCGCTGAAGCTTTCTTT
-,-,TRBV4-2,TRBJ1-1,CASSQDRNTEAFF,TGTGCCAGCAGCCAAGACAGGAACACTGAAGCTTTCTTT
-,TRBD2,TRBV3-1,TRBJ2-7,CASSQAGGTYEQYF,TGTGCCAGCAGCCAAGCGGGGGGGACCTACGAGCAGTACTTC
few,-,TRBV4-1,TRBJ2-5,CASSHPSGMGQTQYF,TGCGCCAGCAGCCACCCTTCGGGGATGGGGCAAACCCAGTACTTC
-,-,TRBV6-2/TRBV6-3,TRBJ2-1,CASSPRDEGYNEQFF,TGTGCCAGCAGCCCCCGGGACGAGGGTTACAATGAGCAGTTCTTC
-,-,TRBV29-1,TRBJ2-3,CSVERGGQYF,TGCAGCGTTGAAAGGGGAGGGCAGTATTTT
few,-,TRBV27,TRBJ2-7,CASRAWNREQYF,TGTGCCAGCAGGGCATGGAATCGGGAGCAGTACTTC
few,-,TRBV9,TRBJ2-1,CASSVGGQSSYNEQFF,TGTGCCAGCAGCGTGGGGGGGCAGAGCTCCTACAATGAGCAGTTCTTC
-,-,TRBV6-5,TRBJ1-1,CASSYGWGAGEAFF,TGTGCCAGCAGTTACGGTTGGGGGGCTGGTGAAGCTTTCTTT
-,TRBD1,TRBV9,TRBJ1-2,CASSGSGTASYGYTF,TGTGCCAGCAGCGGATCCGGGACAGCTAGCTATGGCTACACCTTC
few,TRBD1,TRBV7-9,TRBJ1-1,CASSDLTGAGTEAFF,TGTGCCAGCAGCGACCTCACAGGGGCCGGGACTGAAGCTTTCTTT
few,-,TRBV20-1,TRBJ1-5,CSATGAEKYQPQHF,TGCAGTGCTACGGGGGCTGAGAAATATCAGCCCCAGCATTTT
few,-,TRBV5-1,TRBJ2-2,CASSLFPGELFF,TGCGCCAGCAGCTTGTTCCCCGGGGAGCTGTTTTTT
many,-,TRBV12-3/TRBV12-4,TRBJ1-5,CASSLPVGQPQHF,TGTGCCAGCAGTTTACCAGTCGGTCAGCCCCAGCATTTT
-,-,TRBV20-1,TRBJ2-7,CSARAMTIGGIYEQYF,TGCAGTGCTAGAGCGATGACAATCGGGGGCATCTACGAGCAGTACTTC
-,-,TRBV12-3/TRBV12-4,TRBJ2-7,CASSGGASGLRAKQYF,TGTGCCAGCAGTGGAGGGGCGTCGGGCCTCCGGGCGAAGCAGTACTTC
-,TRBD2,TRBV7-9,TRBJ2-1,CASSPPRLAGVYNEQFF,TGTGCCAGCAGCCCGCCCCGACTAGCGGGGGTTTACAATGAGCAGTTCTTC